The 9 T cell receptor beta chains below were found in one sample sequenced in a study of Graves' ophthalmopathy and Graves' hyperthyroidism. The authors amplified TCR beta CDR3 regions from RNA transcripts. First-round RT-PCR relied on HTBI primers, and a second-round multiplex PCR came next. Each CDR3 protein gets one entry after TCRdb re-called the multiplex PCR reads with MiXCR. Among 650,000 to 800,000 distinct CDR3 sequences listed, over 40% were seen once. The sample comprised peripheral blood. The receptors come from an adult man with Graves' ophthalmopathy.

This clonotype was recorded at least ten times. The chain joins TRBV15 to TRBJ1-1; D is ambiguous. The V gene lost 0 bases and the J gene lost 5 bases, with 7 bases spanning the gap. Germline CDR1 and CDR2: LNHNV and YYDKDF (reference sequence). CDR3 size: 13 residues. The CDR3 DNA sequence: TGTGCCACCAGCAGAGAAAGTGGGACTGAAGCTTTCTTT. Translation gives CATSRESGTEAFF.

The chain combines TRBV9 with TRBJ1-5; 8 nucleotides line up with TRBD1. Germline values: CDR1 SGDLS, CDR2 YYNGEE. This CDR3 region has 18 residues. In DNA, the CDR3 is TGTGCTCTAACGTGGACAGGGACAAGCCCTTTTAGCAATCAGCCCCAGCATTTT. Translation: CALTWTGTSPFSNQPQHF. Variable domain in full (rest from reference TRBV9 and TRBJ1-5): DSGVTQTPKHLITATGQRVTLRCSPRSGDLSVYWYQQSLDQGLQFLIQYYNGEERAKGNILERFSAQQFPDLHSELNLSSLELGDSALYFCALTWTGTSPFSNQPQHFGDGTRLSIL.

This chain connects TRBV29-1 to TRBJ2-7; 8 nucleotides line up with TRBD2. The CDR3 is made up of 15 amino acids. After removal of 8 bases from V and 0 bases from J, the junction contained 12 bases not matched to a gene. CDR1 and CDR2 (germline): SQVTM, ANQGSEA. CDR3 nucleotides: TGCAGCTTGGGGGTCGGGAGGGCCGGCTCCTACGAGCAGTACTTC. Translation gives CSLGVGRAGSYEQYF.

On this clonotype: Possible read error: a much larger clone is one base away. The genes are TRBV7-2 and TRBJ2-5; 10 bases are a match to TRBD2. This CDR3 is built from 16 residues. CDR1 and CDR2 from the germline V gene are SGHTA and FQGNSA. This chain's CDR3 is CASGLAGGRDQETQYF. The CDR3 DNA is TGTGCCAGCGGCTTAGCGGGGGGCAGGGACCAAGAGACCCAGTACTTC. Using reference TRBV7-2 and TRBJ2-5 for the parts outside the CDR3, the full variable domain is GAGVSQSPSNKVTEKGKDVELRCDPISGHTALYWYRQSLGQGLEFLIYFQGNSAPDKSGLPSDRFSAERTGGSVSTLTIQRTQQEDSAVYLCASGLAGGRDQETQYFGPGTRLLVL.

CDR3 sequence (DNA): TGTGCCATCAGGGCGGGACTAGCGGGAGGGCCCGGAGAGACCCAGTACTTC. Translating gives CAIRAGLAGGPGETQYF. The rearrangement uses TRBV10-3 and TRBJ2-5; 16 nucleotides line up with TRBD2. The CDR3 sequence is 17 residues long. The V and J ends lost 6 bases and 4 bases, in that order; junction bases with no gene match: 8. Germline V gene sequence: CDR1 ENHRY, CDR2 SYGVKD.

This clonotype was observed many times. This chain uses TRBV7-8 with TRBJ2-7; 10 bases align to TRBD2. The ends lost 4 bases at V and 7 bases at J; junction bases unmatched: 13. This CDR3 region has 16 residues. The V gene's germline CDR1 is SGHVS and CDR2 FQNEAQ. CDR3 amino acids: CASSSGSGRAPREQYF. In DNA, the CDR3 is TGTGCCAGCAGCTCTGGCAGCGGGAGGGCCCCAAGGGAGCAGTACTTC.

This clonotype was seen only a few times. This clone may be a read error of a much larger clone one base away. This chain connects TRBV5-1 to TRBJ1-4; no clear D gene. This CDR3 comprises 14 residues. V shed 0 bases and J shed 5 bases, with 8 bases lying between them. The germline V gene encodes CDR1 SGHRS and CDR2 YFSETQ. The CDR3 DNA reads TGCGCCAGCAGCTTGGGACGGCAAAATGAAAAACTGTTTTTT. Protein: CASSLGRQNEKLFF.

Ten or more counts support this clonotype. The rearrangement joins TRBV20-1 to TRBJ1-5; D is unclear. V shed 3 bases and J shed 1 base, with 7 bases lying between them. The length of the CDR3 is 13 residues. Germline lookup yields CDR1 DFQATT and CDR2 SNEGSKA (reference sequence). CDR3 in DNA: TGCAGTGCTAGGGGCGAAAGCAATCAGCCCCAGCATTTT. Translating gives CSARGESNQPQHF.

On this clonotype: This may be a read error, as it is one base from a much larger clone. This sequence joins TRBV7-3 and TRBJ1-1; 8 bases map to TRBD1. The germline V gene has CDR1 SGHTA and CDR2 FQGTGA. The CDR3 spans 15 residues. Trimming took 1 base from V and 1 from J; bases not matched to a gene: 2. The CDR3 coding sequence is TGTGCCAGCAGCTTAATCGGGACAGGGAACACTGAAGCTTTCTTT. Its translation is CASSLIGTGNTEAFF.